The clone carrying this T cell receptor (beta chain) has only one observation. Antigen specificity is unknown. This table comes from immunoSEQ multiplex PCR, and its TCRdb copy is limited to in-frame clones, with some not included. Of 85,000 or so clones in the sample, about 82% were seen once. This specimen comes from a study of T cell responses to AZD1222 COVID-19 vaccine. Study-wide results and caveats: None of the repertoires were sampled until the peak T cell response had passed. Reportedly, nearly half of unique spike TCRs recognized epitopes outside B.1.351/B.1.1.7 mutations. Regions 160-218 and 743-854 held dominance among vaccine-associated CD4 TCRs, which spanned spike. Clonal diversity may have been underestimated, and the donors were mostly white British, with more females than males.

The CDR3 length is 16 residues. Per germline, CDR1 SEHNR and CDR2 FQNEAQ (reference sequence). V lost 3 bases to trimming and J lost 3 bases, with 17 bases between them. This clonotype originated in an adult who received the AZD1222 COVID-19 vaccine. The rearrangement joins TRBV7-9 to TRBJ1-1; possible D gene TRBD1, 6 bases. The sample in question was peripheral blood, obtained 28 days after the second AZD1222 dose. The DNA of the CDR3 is TGTGCCAGCAGCTTGCTTCGACAGGTGGTGGACACTGAAGCTTTCTTT. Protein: CASSLLRQVVDTEAFF.